Here is one T cell receptor beta chain with its context. The antigen it binds to is not known. Base qualities are missing; no much larger clone stands one base away. Whole blood was collected in K2EDTA tubes by collaborating institutions according to the institutions' own protocols. For TCRbeta analysis, collaborator samples were shipped as frozen whole blood, as isolated PBMCs, or as DNA extracted from either sample type. The cysteine opens and the phenylalanine closes a CDR3 of 14 amino acids. The retained sequence is limited to the CDR3, 42 bases, with the frame set at the first base. This record comes from a study of blood T cell repertoires in COVID-19 (TCRdb year 2020). In terms of the full investigation: Collaborator samples came from the United States, Italy and Spain and covered acute and convalescent phases of COVID-19. The prospective study material was composed of cDNA or gDNA derived from T cells, B-cell-depleted T cells, or PBMCs. Deeply sampled blood TCRbeta repertoires from subjects exposed to, actively infected with, or recovered from COVID-19 were included in the dataset. The repertoires were released in a freely available public database meant as a resource for research on the immune response to SARS-CoV-2. The samples were drawn from the first 160 participants of the ongoing ImmuneRACE study and from some 1,300 subjects provided by 6 global collaborators. The sample metadata nearly always contained a de-identified subject ID, COVID-19 status, age in years and sex. Where HLA class I and class II types were available, the types were taken from metadata supplied by the sample provider, not from assay-based typing.

The immunoSEQ Assay, a bias-controlled multiplex PCR, was used to amplify TCRbeta CDR3 regions from genomic DNA. Per the original workflow: Nucleated cell counts per sample were estimated from amplification of reference gene primers within the assay. To quantify the absolute abundance of each unique TCRbeta CDR3 rearrangement, sequence reads were collapsed and filtered. For each sample, productive Simpson clonality was calculated by taking the square root of Simpson's diversity index across productive rearrangements. TCRdb carries this immuneACCESS record with in-frame sequences only. Its versions omit some clonotypes, under half of them owing to an unresolved V gene in the studies checked, with the rest unexplained. That table supplies the V and J calls and clone size; D and trimming were determined from the DNA. The sample table shows roughly 150,000 clones, and 85% to 90% are seen once. Approximately 11% of the sample comes from the top ten.

Study-level results and caveats: Clinical and demographic metadata were provided uncurated, with the amount varying by source and participant.

This TCR was recovered from a woman over 75 with acute or convalescent COVID-19. This receptor chain uses TRBV21-1 and TRBJ2-1; TRBD1 reflects the table's D call only, with no check against the DNA. TRBV21-1 is reported as a pseudogene. Sequencing was carried out using peripheral blood. The CDR3 reads CAGHGGVSYNEQFF. The DNA is TGTGCCGGCCATGGGGGCGTGAGCTACAATGAGCAGTTCTTC.